This TCR beta chain was captured in a study of cytomegalovirus exposure and HLA in healthy donors. Across the whole study: Genotyping showed 81% of roughly 400 donors falling in the Caucasian-associated ancestry cluster.

The PCR contained 60 Vbeta and 13 Jbeta primers. The data were produced by immunoSEQ multiplex PCR, yet TCRdb's version contains in-frame clones alone and is incomplete. The data contain about 160,000 clones, 84% of them singletons. Losses at the gene ends were 4 bases for V and 4 bases for J; bases not matched to a gene: 12. The germline gives CDR1 SGHNT, CDR2 YYREEE (reference sequence). This CDR3 contains 18 residues. Material for sequencing was PBMCs. The receptor's source is a man aged 18 to 30 in good health and CMV-seronegative. The V and J genes are TRBV5-4 and TRBJ2-5; TRBD2 agrees at 14 bases. The CDR3 region has the DNA TGTGCCAGCAGCCGGTCGACTAGCGGGAGGGCCTTAGGAGAGACCCAGTACTTC. This gives the protein CASSRSTSGRALGETQYF.